The clone carrying this TCR beta chain has a single count. These data belong to a study of cytomegalovirus exposure and HLA in healthy donors. Trimming took off 5 bases at V and 4 bases at J, with 9 bases between the two ends. Germline loops: CDR1 MNHNS, CDR2 SASEGT. The CDR3 runs 13 residues. 13 Jbeta primers and 60 Vbeta primers were used for the PCR. Libraries were prepared by immunoSEQ multiplex PCR; TCRdb keeps only in-frame clonotypes and omits some of them. The sample carries about 190,000 clones, around 80% recorded once. The origin of this receptor is a woman in her 30s in good health and CMV-seronegative. Source material: PBMCs. V and J are TRBV6-1 and TRBJ1-5, with D unclear. The CDR3 nucleotides read TGTGCCAGCAGTTATAACCGGAATCAGCCCCAGCATTTT. Its protein product is CASSYNRNQPQHF.